What follows are 21 T cell receptor beta chains derived from one specimen sequenced in a study of blood T cell repertoires in COVID-19. Here immunoSEQ multiplex PCR was the method, and the copy in TCRdb shows in-frame clones only, minus some. The sample yields 180,000 or so clones, about 81% seen once. The sample consisted of peripheral blood. The receptor set was obtained from a woman aged 70-85 years with acute or convalescent COVID-19.

The chain has TRBV28 and TRBJ2-7, with TRBD2 matching over 7 bases. Germline V gene lookup returns CDR1 MDHEN and CDR2 SYDVKM. The CDR3 totals 15 residues. V lost 1 base and J lost 5; bases outside the gene matches: 8. In DNA form, the CDR3 reads TGTGCCAGCAGTTTATCACGCGGGAGAGGTAACGAGCAGTACTTC. Protein sequence: CASSLSRGRGNEQYF.

The J gene is TRBJ1-2, the V gene TRBV19; TRBD1 matches at 11 bases. V was pared by 7 bases and J by 6 bases, with 7 bases of the junction left unmatched. This CDR3 is built from 14 residues. Per germline, CDR1 LNHDA and CDR2 SQIVND (reference sequence). The CDR3 DNA is TGTGCCAGTACCCGGACAGGGGGCGAAGATGGCTACACCTTC. This translates into CASTRTGGEDGYTF.

This clone was counted a single time. The chain combines TRBV7-2 with TRBJ1-4, with 8 nucleotides matching TRBD1. CDR1 and CDR2 (germline): SGHTA, FQGNSA. The junction had 4 bases not matched to a gene; V was cut back by 4 bases and J by 6 bases. The CDR3 contains 14 residues. The CDR3 protein is CASSSGQGDEKLFF. The CDR3 bases are TGTGCCAGCAGCTCCGGACAGGGCGATGAAAAACTGTTTTTT.

The chain has TRBV6-1 and TRBJ1-2, with no clear D. Germline V gene data show CDR1 as MNHNS and CDR2 as SASEGT. Deletions cut 0 bases from V and 7 bases from J, with 15 bases between. This CDR3 spans 15 amino acids. The CDR3 DNA reads as TGTGCCAGCAGTGAAGCGCTTCGAGGGCTTCGTGGCTACACCTTC. Protein product: CASSEALRGLRGYTF.

This clone turned up a few times. V and J are TRBV19 and TRBJ2-1; TRBD2 agrees at 11 bases. After removal of 6 bases from V and 9 bases from J, the junction contained 13 bases not matched to a gene. This CDR3 is built from 16 residues. CDR1 LNHDA and CDR2 SQIVND come from the germline V gene (reference sequence). The CDR3 DNA reads as TGTGCCAGTAGAGGGGGACTAGCGGAGCTGGAGGGTGAGCAGTTCTTC. Translation gives CASRGGLAELEGEQFF.

The rearrangement joins TRBV5-1 to TRBJ2-5; D call uncertain. The length of the CDR3 is 14 residues. CDR1 and CDR2 (germline): SGHRS, YFSETQ. V was cut by 0 bases and J by 2 bases, with 8 bases left in between. The CDR3 loop reads CASSLVAEQETQYF. The CDR3 DNA sequence: TGCGCCAGCAGCTTGGTTGCGGAGCAAGAGACCCAGTACTTC.

V gene TRBV2 combines with J gene TRBJ1-2; the D gene is possibly TRBD1 (6 bases). This CDR3 region has 13 residues. The V end was cut by 2 bases, the J end by 6 bases, with 10 bases between. CDR1 is SNHLY and CDR2 is FYNNEI in the germline V gene. CDR3 sequence (DNA): TGTGCCAGCAGTGAACTGGGGGCACATGGCTACACCTTC. Residues: CASSELGAHGYTF. Supplemented by reference TRBV2 and TRBJ1-2, the full variable domain reads EPEVTQTPSHQVTQMGQEVILRCVPISNHLYFYWYRQILGQKVEFLVSFYNNEISEKSEIFDDQFSVERPDGSNFTLKIRSTKLEDSAMYFCASSELGAHGYTFGSGTRLTVV.

The CDR3: CASRQGPDYEQYF. CDR3 nucleotides: TGTGCCAGCAGACAGGGCCCCGACTACGAGCAGTACTTC. This chain joins TRBV12-3 or TRBV12-4 and TRBJ2-7; D might be TRBD1 (6 bases). The V end was cut by 6 bases, the J end by 3 bases, with 12 bases between. The CDR3 has 13 amino acids.

The genes are TRBV7-2 and TRBJ1-5; 8 bases fit TRBD1. Germline values: CDR1 SGHTA, CDR2 FQGNSA. This CDR3 region has 13 residues. With 4 bases clipped from V and 9 bases from J, the junction kept 5 bases outside the gene matches. The chain's CDR3 is CASSYTGTGPQHF. As DNA, the CDR3 is TGTGCCAGCAGCTATACCGGGACAGGGCCCCAGCATTTT.

V and J are TRBV7-2 and TRBJ2-7; the D gene is possibly TRBD2 (5 bases). The CDR3 contains 14 residues. V was trimmed by 1 base and J by 3 bases, leaving 10 bases between them. Germline values: CDR1 SGHTA, CDR2 FQGNSA. This chain's CDR3 is CASSLEAGLYEQYF. The CDR3 nucleotides are TGTGCCAGCAGCTTAGAGGCAGGACTCTACGAGCAGTACTTC.

The chain recombines TRBV5-4 with TRBJ2-5; TRBD1 matches 7 bases. The V segment lost 3 bases and the J segment 4 bases; nucleotides outside the gene matches: 6. The V gene's germline CDR1 is SGHNT and CDR2 YYREEE (reference sequence). This CDR3 is 14 amino acids long. The CDR3 DNA reads as TGTGCCAGCAGCTCGGGGACAGTCAGAGAGACCCAGTACTTC. Amino acids: CASSSGTVRETQYF.

The V call is TRBV5-1, the J call TRBJ2-2; 9 bases map to TRBD1. Germline V gene data show CDR1 as SGHRS and CDR2 as YFSETQ. Trimming at V came to 4 bases and at J to 4 bases, leaving 8 bases not matched to a gene. This CDR3 is built from 16 residues. The CDR3 DNA is TGCGCCAGCAGCGAGAGACAGGGGGGGAGCACCGGGGAGCTGTTTTTT. This sequence encodes CASSERQGGSTGELFF. Combining the CDR3 with reference TRBV5-1 and TRBJ2-2 gives the whole variable domain KAGVTQTPRYLIKTRGQQVTLSCSPISGHRSVSWYQQTPGQGLQFLFEYFSETQRNKGNFPGRFSGRQFSNSRSEMNVSTLELGDSALYLCASSERQGGSTGELFFGEGSRLTVL.

V is TRBV7-8 and J is TRBJ1-2; 9 nucleotides align to TRBD1. Trimming took 1 base from V and 3 from J; bases not matched to a gene: 6. Looked up from germline, CDR1 is SGHVS and CDR2 is FQNEAQ. CDR3 length equals 16 residues. CDR3 sequence reads: CASSLGGGQGHYGYTF. CDR3 nucleotides: TGTGCCAGCAGCTTAGGGGGGGGACAGGGACACTATGGCTACACCTTC.

This sequence joins TRBV11-2 and TRBJ2-7; 10 bases match TRBD2. Germline-derived CDR1 and CDR2 are SGHAT and FQNNGV. The CDR3 covers 15 residues. The V gene end was trimmed by 3 bases and the J gene end by 2 bases; junction bases not matched to a gene: 4. The CDR3 here is CASSFISGRAYEQYF. CDR3 DNA: TGTGCCAGCAGCTTTATAAGCGGGAGGGCCTACGAGCAGTACTTC.

The chain is built from TRBV6-2 or TRBV6-3 and TRBJ1-1, with 8 bases fitting TRBD1. Germline trimming cut 5 bases from V and 7 bases from J; bases unmatched to any gene: 12. The CDR3 has 15 residues. Germline CDR1 reads MNHEY; CDR2 reads SVGEGT. CDR3 loop: CASSHATGVDDEAFF. In DNA form, the CDR3 reads TGTGCCAGCAGTCATGCGACAGGGGTGGATGATGAAGCTTTCTTT.

This chain joins TRBV29-1 and TRBJ2-1; D unclear. V lost 7 bases and J 2 bases, leaving 15 bases between the germline ends. Per the germline V gene, CDR1 is SQVTM and CDR2 is ANQGSEA. CDR3 length equals 14 residues. CDR3 region: CSGSTKNPYNEQFF. The CDR3 region has the DNA TGCAGCGGCTCTACTAAAAACCCCTACAATGAGCAGTTCTTC.

This chain's CDR3 is CASATGGSTEAFF. The CDR3 DNA reads TGCGCCAGTGCTACAGGGGGCTCCACTGAAGCTTTCTTT. The chain links TRBV5-1 to TRBJ1-1; 9 bases are shared with TRBD1. The J segment lost 4 bases and the V segment lost 8 bases, leaving 6 bases of the junction unmatched. This CDR3 region has 13 residues. CDR1 and CDR2 (germline): SGHRS, YFSETQ.

This chain's CDR3 is CASSPGQGIEQYF. The CDR3 DNA reads TGTGCCAGCAGCCCTGGACAGGGGATCGAGCAGTACTTC. This chain connects TRBV7-9 to TRBJ2-7, with TRBD1 matching 9 bases. The junction had 5 bases not matched to a gene; V was cut back by 5 bases and J by 6 bases. Germline assignment: CDR1 SEHNR and CDR2 FQNEAQ (reference sequence). The CDR3 loop spans 13 amino acids.

The chain links TRBV25-1 to TRBJ1-6; tentatively, D is TRBD1 (5 bases). The germline V and J ends were trimmed by 8 bases and 3 bases, with 17 bases remaining between them. The V gene's germline CDR1 is MGHDK and CDR2 SYGVNS. This CDR3 comprises 16 residues. This CDR3 is CASEAGTGDYNSPLHF. CDR3 in DNA: TGTGCCAGCGAGGCCGGGACTGGGGACTATAATTCACCCCTCCACTTT.

This chain joins TRBV7-3 and TRBJ2-7, with 9 bases that match TRBD1. Germline V gene lookup returns CDR1 SGHTA and CDR2 FQGTGA. This CDR3 region has 14 residues. The trim removed 3 bases at V and 5 bases at J, leaving 5 bases unmatched. The CDR3 loop is CASSLGTGKNEQYF. DNA of the CDR3: TGTGCCAGCAGCTTGGGGACAGGGAAGAACGAGCAGTACTTC.

The chain carries TRBV5-8 and TRBJ2-1; 8 positions agree with TRBD1. Trimming took 4 bases from V and 6 from J; bases not matched to a gene: 9. The germline gives CDR1 SGHTS, CDR2 YDEGEE. The CDR3 extends over 15 amino acids. The CDR3 region is CASSTGTGPSNEQFF. The CDR3 DNA follows: TGTGCCAGCAGCACCGGGACAGGCCCCTCCAATGAGCAGTTCTTC.